This T cell receptor (beta chain) was captured in a study of blood T cell repertoires in COVID-19 (TCRdb year 2020). A note on the overall study: Samples covering the acute and convalescent phases of COVID-19 were provided by collaborators in the United States, Italy and Spain. The material from the prospective study consisted of cDNA or gDNA derived from T cells, B-cell-depleted T cells, or PBMCs. The dataset comprised deeply sampled blood TCRbeta repertoires from subjects exposed to, actively infected with, or recovered from COVID-19. The repertoires were released in a freely available public database intended as a resource for research on the immune response to SARS-CoV-2. The samples were drawn from the first 160 participants of the ongoing ImmuneRACE study and from 1,200 or so subjects provided by 6 global collaborators. Nearly every sample came with metadata listing a de-identified subject ID, COVID-19 status, age in years and sex. Where HLA class I and class II types were available, the types were taken from metadata supplied by the sample provider, not from assay-based typing. Results the study describes overall, beyond this receptor: Clinical and demographic metadata were provided uncurated, with the amount varying by source and participant.

Via the germline V gene, CDR1 is SGHNT and CDR2 YENEEA. The CDR3 has 14 amino acids, counting the end cysteine and phenylalanine. Of the read, only the CDR3 DNA is kept; its 42 bases are in frame from base 1. Trimming costs V 4 bases and J 4 bases, and their ends lie 13 bases apart. As to this clone: Its antigen is currently not known. No base qualities exist here, and no much larger clone lies one base off it.

TCRbeta CDR3 regions were amplified from genomic DNA using the immunoSEQ Assay, a bias-controlled multiplex PCR. The authors processed their data as follows. The number of nucleated cells in each sample was estimated from the amplification of reference gene primers within the assay. To quantify the absolute abundance of each unique TCRbeta CDR3 rearrangement, sequence reads were collapsed and filtered. For each sample, productive Simpson clonality was calculated as the square root of Simpson's diversity index over productive rearrangements. The source is immuneACCESS, and TCRdb retained only in-frame sequences with V and J called. Part of the clones is not carried over; for the studies checked, unresolved V genes explain less than half of this, and the remainder is unexplained. From that table come the V and J calls and clone size; the DNA was used to work out D and trimming. The sample data list some 42,000 clones, and 85% of these were observed just once. Roughly 5.3% of the sample goes to the ten largest clones.

The collaborating institutions used their own protocols to collect whole blood in K2EDTA tubes. For TCRbeta analysis, collaborator samples were shipped as frozen whole blood, as isolated PBMCs, or as DNA extracted from either sample type. The specimen sequenced was peripheral blood. The clonotype originates from a man over 45 with active COVID-19. The chain uses TRBV11-3 and TRBJ2-5; TRBD2 might be the D gene, on 5 matching bases. This receptor has the CDR3 CASSYRMEAETQYF. At the DNA level, the sequence is TGTGCCAGCAGCTACCGAATGGAGGCAGAGACCCAGTACTTC. This CDR3, with the reference TRBV11-3 and TRBJ2-5 proteins standing in past its ends, gives the full variable domain EAGVVQSPRYKIIEKKQPVAFWCNPISGHNTLYWYLQNLGQGPELLIRYENEEAVDDSQLPKDRFSAERLKGVDSTLKIQPAELGDSAVYLCASSYRMEAETQYFGPGTRLLVL.